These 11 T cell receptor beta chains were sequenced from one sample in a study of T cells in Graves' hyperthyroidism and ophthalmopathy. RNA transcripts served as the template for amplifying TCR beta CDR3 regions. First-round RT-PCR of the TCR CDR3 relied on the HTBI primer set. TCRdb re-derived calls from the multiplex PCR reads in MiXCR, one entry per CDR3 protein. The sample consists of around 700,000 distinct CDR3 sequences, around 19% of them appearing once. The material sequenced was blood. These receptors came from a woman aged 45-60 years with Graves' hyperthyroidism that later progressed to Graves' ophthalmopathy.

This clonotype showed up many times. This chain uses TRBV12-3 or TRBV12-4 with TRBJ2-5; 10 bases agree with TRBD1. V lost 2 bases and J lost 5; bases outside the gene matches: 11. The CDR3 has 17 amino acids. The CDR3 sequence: CASSLNTGTGERETQYF. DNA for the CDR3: TGTGCCAGCAGTTTAAACACCGGGACAGGGGAGCGGGAGACCCAGTACTTC.

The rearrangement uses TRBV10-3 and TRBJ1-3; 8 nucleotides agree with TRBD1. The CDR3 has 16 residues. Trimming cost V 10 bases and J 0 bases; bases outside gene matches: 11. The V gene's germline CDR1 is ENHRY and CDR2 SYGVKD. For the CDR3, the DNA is TGTGCCAGCAGCCAGACAGGGGAACTCTCTGGAAACACCATATATTTT. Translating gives CASSQTGELSGNTIYF.

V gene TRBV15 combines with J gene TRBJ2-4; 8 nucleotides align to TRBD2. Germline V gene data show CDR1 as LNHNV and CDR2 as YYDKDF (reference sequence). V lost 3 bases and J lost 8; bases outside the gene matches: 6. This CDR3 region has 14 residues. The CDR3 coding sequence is TGTGCCACCAGCAGTAGGACTAGCTATCACATTCAGTACTTC. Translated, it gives CATSSRTSYHIQYF.

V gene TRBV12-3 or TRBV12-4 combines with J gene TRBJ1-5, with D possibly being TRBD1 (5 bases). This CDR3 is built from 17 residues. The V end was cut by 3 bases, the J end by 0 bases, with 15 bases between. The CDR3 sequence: CASSLGRDYNSNQPQHF. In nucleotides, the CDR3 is TGTGCCAGCAGTTTGGGCAGGGATTACAATAGCAATCAGCCCCAGCATTTT.

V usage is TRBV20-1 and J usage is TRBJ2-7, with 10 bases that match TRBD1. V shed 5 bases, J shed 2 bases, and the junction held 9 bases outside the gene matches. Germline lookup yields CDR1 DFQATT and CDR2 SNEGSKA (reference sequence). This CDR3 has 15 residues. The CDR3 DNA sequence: TGCAGTGCTCGGCCCACTGGGACAGGGGCCTACGAGCAGTACTTC. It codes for CSARPTGTGAYEQYF.

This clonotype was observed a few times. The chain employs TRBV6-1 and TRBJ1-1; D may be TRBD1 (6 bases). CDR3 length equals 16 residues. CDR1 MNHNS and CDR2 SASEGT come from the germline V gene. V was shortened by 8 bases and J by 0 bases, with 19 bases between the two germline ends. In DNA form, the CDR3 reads TGTGCCAGCTCCTATGGGGGGGGGGCGGTGAACACTGAAGCTTTCTTT. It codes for CASSYGGGAVNTEAFF.

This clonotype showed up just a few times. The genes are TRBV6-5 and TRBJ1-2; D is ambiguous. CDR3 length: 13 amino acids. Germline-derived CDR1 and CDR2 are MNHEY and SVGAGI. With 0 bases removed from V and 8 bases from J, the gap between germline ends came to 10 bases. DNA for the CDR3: TGTGCCAGCAGTTACTCAATTCAACACGGCTACACCTTC. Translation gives CASSYSIQHGYTF.

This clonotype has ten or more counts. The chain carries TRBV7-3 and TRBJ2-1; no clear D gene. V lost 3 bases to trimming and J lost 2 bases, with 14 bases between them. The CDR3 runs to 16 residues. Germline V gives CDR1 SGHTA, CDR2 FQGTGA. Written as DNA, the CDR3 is TGTGCCAGCAGCTTCTACGGTGGAGTGGCCTACAATGAGCAGTTCTTC. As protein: CASSFYGGVAYNEQFF.

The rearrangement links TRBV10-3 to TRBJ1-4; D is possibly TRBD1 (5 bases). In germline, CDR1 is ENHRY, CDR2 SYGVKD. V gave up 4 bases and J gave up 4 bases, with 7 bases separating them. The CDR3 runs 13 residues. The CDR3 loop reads CAISGGSNEKLFF. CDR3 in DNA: TGTGCCATCAGTGGGGGGAGTAATGAAAAACTGTTTTTT.

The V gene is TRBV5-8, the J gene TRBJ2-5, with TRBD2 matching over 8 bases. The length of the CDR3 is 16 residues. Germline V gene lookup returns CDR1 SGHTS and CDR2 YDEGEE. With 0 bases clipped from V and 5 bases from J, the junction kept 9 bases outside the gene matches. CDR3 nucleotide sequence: TGTGCCAGCAGCTTGGACGGACTAGCTCTGGGGGAGACCCAGTACTTC. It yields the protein CASSLDGLALGETQYF.

The CDR3 nucleotides are TGTGCCAGCAACCCCGATGGGCGCCAAGAGACCCAGTACTTC. Its translation is CASNPDGRQETQYF. The chain couples TRBV12-3 or TRBV12-4 to TRBJ2-5; no clear D. Deletions cut 7 bases from V and 1 base from J, with 13 bases between. This CDR3 has 14 amino acids.